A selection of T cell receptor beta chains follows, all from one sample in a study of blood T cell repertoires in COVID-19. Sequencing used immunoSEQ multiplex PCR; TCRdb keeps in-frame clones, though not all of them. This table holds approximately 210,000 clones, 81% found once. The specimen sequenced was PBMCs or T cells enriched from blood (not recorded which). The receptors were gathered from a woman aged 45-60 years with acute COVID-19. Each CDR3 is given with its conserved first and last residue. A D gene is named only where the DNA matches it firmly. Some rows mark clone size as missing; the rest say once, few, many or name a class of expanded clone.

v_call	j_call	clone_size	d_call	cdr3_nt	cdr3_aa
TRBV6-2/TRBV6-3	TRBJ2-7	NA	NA	TGTGCCAGCAGTTACGGGCTGGGGCTCGACGAGCAGTACTTC	CASSYGLGLDEQYF
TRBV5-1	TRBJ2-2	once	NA	TGCGCCAGCAGCTTGTCGGGAGAAAACACCGGGGAGCTGTTTTTT	CASSLSGENTGELFF
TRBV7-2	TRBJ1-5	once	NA	TGTGCCAGCAGCCAGGGGACACTTAGCAATCAGCCCCAGCATTTT	CASSQGTLSNQPQHF
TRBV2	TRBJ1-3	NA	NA	TGTGCCAGCAGTGAAGCAGGAGGCGTGCGGCATTTT	CASSEAGGVRHF
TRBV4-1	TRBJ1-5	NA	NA	TGCGCCAGCAGCCAAGATCGATGGGCGGGGAACAATCAGCCCCAGCATTTT	CASSQDRWAGNNQPQHF
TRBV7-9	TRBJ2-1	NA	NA	TGTGCCAGCCAGGGCACCTACAATGAGCAGTTCTTC	CASQGTYNEQFF
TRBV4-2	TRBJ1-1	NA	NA	TGTGCCAGCAGCCAAGAATTCGACACTGAAGCTTTCTTT	CASSQEFDTEAFF
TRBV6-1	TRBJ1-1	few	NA	TGTGCCAGCAGTGACCAGGGATTCCCCGGCGCTGAAGCTTTCTTT	CASSDQGFPGAEAFF
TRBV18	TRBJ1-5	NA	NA	TGTGCCAGCTCACCAGATGGAGTGAATCAGCCCCAGCATTTT	CASSPDGVNQPQHF
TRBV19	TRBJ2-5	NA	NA	TGTGCCAGTAGTATTTCGACCTCGGGGGAGACCCAGTACTTC	CASSISTSGETQYF
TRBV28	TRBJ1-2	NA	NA	TGTGCCAGCAGTCCAGGGATTTCTAACTATGGCTACACCTTC	CASSPGISNYGYTF
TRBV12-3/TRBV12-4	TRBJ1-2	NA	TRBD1	TGTGCCAGCAAGGAGACAGGGCCCCGACGCTACACCTTC	CASKETGPRRYTF
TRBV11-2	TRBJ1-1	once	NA	TGTGCCAGCAGCCCCCAAACGGGGACTGAAGCTTTCTTT	CASSPQTGTEAFF
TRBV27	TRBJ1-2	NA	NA	TGTGCCAGCAGTTTATCAGTGTCAGGGGACTATGGCTACACCTTC	CASSLSVSGDYGYTF
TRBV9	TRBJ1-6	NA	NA	TGTGCCAGCAGCGTAAACGAAGCCTCACCCCTCCACTTT	CASSVNEASPLHF
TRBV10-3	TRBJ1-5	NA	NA	TGTGCCATCAGTGAGATAGCAACAGGTCGTAATCAGCCCCAGCATTTT	CAISEIATGRNQPQHF
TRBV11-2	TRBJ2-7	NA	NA	TGTGCCAGCAGCTTAGAGGCAGGGATTTCCCACGAGCAGTACTTC	CASSLEAGISHEQYF
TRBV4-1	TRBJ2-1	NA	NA	TGCGCCAGCAGCCAAGGGTCTGTACGGGAGAGGGCCTACAATGAGCAGTTCTTC	CASSQGSVRERAYNEQFF
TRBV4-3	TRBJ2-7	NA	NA	TGCGCCAGCAGCCAAGCTATGGAAGGGGCCTACGAGCAGTACTTC	CASSQAMEGAYEQYF
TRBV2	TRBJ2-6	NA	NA	TGTGCCAGCAGCACAGGTTCCGGGGCCAACGTCCTGACTTTC	CASSTGSGANVLTF
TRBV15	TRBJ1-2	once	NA	TGTGCCACCAGCAGAGTTGATAGTGGCTACACCTTC	CATSRVDSGYTF
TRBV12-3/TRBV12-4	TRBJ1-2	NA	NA	TGTGCCAGCAGTTTGTCGGGGATTAATGGCTACACCTTC	CASSLSGINGYTF
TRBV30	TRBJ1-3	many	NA	TGTGCCTTATTGTCTCCTGGAAACACCATATATTTT	CALLSPGNTIYF
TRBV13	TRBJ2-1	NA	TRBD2	TGTGCCAGCAGCTTAGGTATGACTAGCTGGGAAGAACAGTTCTTC	CASSLGMTSWEEQFF
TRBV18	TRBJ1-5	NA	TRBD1	TGTGCCAGCTCCCAGACGCAGGGGGTAGGCAATCAGCCCCAGCATTTT	CASSQTQGVGNQPQHF
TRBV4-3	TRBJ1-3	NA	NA	TGCGCCAGCAGCCAAGATCTGGGCGGGGCCTCTGGAAACACCATATATTTT	CASSQDLGGASGNTIYF
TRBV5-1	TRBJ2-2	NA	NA	TGCGCCAGCAGAACAGGGTCGAACACCGGGGAGCTGTTTTTT	CASRTGSNTGELFF
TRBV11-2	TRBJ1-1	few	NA	TGTGCCAGCAGCTTAACGACAGTCGGTCGGACTGAAGCTTTCTTT	CASSLTTVGRTEAFF
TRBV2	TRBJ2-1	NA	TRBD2	TGTGCCAGCAGTGAAGTGACACCGACTAGCCTCGGAAGATATTACAATGAGCAGTTCTTC	CASSEVTPTSLGRYYNEQFF
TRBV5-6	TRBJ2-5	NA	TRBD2	TGTGCCAGCAGCTTACTAGCGGGAGTCGGAGAGACCCAGTACTTC	CASSLLAGVGETQYF
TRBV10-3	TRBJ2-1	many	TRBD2	TGTGCCATCAGTGAAAGTCGGGGGGGTGAGCAGTTCTTC	CAISESRGGEQFF
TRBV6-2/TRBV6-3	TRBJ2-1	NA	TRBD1	TGTGCCAGCAGTTCGTACAGGGGCCCGGGCCTCTACAATGAGCAGTTCTTC	CASSSYRGPGLYNEQFF
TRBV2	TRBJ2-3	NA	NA	TGTGCCAGCAGTGAAAAAAGACTAGACACAGATACGCAGTATTTT	CASSEKRLDTDTQYF
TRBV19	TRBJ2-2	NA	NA	TGTGCCAGTCAAGGAGGAGGGGTCAACACCGGGGAGCTGTTTTTT	CASQGGGVNTGELFF
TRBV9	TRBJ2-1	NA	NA	TGTGCCAGCAGCCCGGAGAGGTCAATTCAGTTCTTC	CASSPERSIQFF
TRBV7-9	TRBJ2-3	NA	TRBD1	TGTGCCAGCAGCTTAGGACGGACAGGGGAGAGCACAGATACGCAGTATTTT	CASSLGRTGESTDTQYF
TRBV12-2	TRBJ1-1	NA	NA	TGTGCAAGTCGCTTAAATTGCGGGGGGCACACTGAAGCTTTCTTT	CASRLNCGGHTEAFF
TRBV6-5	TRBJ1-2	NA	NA	TGTGCCAGCAGTTACGACGGGGCAGGGGAGCCCCAGACCTTC	CASSYDGAGEPQTF
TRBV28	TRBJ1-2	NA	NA	TGTGCCAGCCGGCCCCCGGAGGTGTATGGCTACACCTTC	CASRPPEVYGYTF
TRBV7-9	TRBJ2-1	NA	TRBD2	TGTGCCAGCAGCTTCGTCCGGGGGGGCCGGAATGAGCAGTTCTTC	CASSFVRGGRNEQFF
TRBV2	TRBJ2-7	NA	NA	TGTGCCAGCAGTGACACCCAGATTTCCTACGAGCAGTACTTC	CASSDTQISYEQYF
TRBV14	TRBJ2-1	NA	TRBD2	TGTGCCAGCAGCCCCTATCTAGCGGGGGCTTACAATGAGCAGTTCTTC	CASSPYLAGAYNEQFF
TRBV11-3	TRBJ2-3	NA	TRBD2	TGTGCCAGCAGCTTAGATTTGACTAGCTCAGTCAATACGCAGTATTTT	CASSLDLTSSVNTQYF
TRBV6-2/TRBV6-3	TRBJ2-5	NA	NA	TGTGCCAGCAGTTATACGGGACTGACCCAAGAGACCCAGTACTTC	CASSYTGLTQETQYF
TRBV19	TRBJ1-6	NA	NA	TGTGCCAGTAGTATTTCTGGCAGGGATAATTCACCCCTCCACTTT	CASSISGRDNSPLHF